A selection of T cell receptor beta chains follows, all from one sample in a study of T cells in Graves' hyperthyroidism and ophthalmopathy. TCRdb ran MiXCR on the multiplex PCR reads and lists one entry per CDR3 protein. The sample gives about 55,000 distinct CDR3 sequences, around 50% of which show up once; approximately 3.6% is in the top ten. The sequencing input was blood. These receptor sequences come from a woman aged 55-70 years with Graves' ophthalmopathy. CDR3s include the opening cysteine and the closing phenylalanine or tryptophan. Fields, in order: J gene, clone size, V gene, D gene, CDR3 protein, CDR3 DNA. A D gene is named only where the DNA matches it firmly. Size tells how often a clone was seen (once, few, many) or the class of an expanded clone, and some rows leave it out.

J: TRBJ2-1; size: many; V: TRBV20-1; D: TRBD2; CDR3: CSARDQLAGNEQFF; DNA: TGCAGTGCTAGAGATCAACTAGCGGGAAATGAGCAGTTCTTC
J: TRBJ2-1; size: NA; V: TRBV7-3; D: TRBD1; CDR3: CASSLTGGNYNEQFF; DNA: TGTGCCAGCAGCTTGACAGGGGGAAACTACAATGAGCAGTTCTTC
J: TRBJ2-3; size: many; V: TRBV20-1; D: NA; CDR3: CSARPLRGPTDTQYF; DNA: TGCAGTGCCAGGCCCCTCCGGGGGCCCACAGATACGCAGTATTTT
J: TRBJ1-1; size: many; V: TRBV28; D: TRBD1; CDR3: CASSPSRTGMNTEAFF; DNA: TGTGCCAGCAGTCCCTCCCGGACAGGTATGAACACTGAAGCTTTCTTT
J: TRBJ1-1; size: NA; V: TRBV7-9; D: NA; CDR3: CASSFGGVEAFF; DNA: TGTGCCAGCAGCTTTGGCGGGGTTGAAGCTTTCTTT
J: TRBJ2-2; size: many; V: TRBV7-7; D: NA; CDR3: CASSQNTGNTGELFF; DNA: TGTGCCAGCAGCCAGAATACAGGGAACACCGGGGAGCTGTTTTTT
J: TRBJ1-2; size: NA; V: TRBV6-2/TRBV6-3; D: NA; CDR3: CASSYFGVQLNYGDTF; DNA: TGTGCCAGCAGTTACTTTGGCGTACAATTAAACTATGGCGACACCTTC
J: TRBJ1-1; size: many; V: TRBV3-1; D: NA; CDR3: CASSQGLGSNTEAFF; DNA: TGTGCCAGCAGCCAAGGTCTCGGATCGAACACTGAAGCTTTCTTT
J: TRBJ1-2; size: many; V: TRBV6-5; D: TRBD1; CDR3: CASSRGGRDSGYTF; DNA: TGTGCCAGCAGTCGAGGGGGCAGGGACTCTGGCTACACCTTC
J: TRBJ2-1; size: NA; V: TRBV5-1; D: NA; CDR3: CASREGYNEQFF; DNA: TGCGCCAGCAGAGAGGGGTACAATGAGCAGTTCTTC
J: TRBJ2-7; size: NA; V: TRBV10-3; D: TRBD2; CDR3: CAISESAGGGSYEQYF; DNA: TGTGCCATCAGTGAGTCGGCGGGAGGAGGTTCCTACGAGCAGTACTTC
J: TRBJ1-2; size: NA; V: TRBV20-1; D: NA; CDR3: CSALVGQGYTF; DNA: TGCAGTGCTCTAGTAGGGCAGGGCTACACCTTC
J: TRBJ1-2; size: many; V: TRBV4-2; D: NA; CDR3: CATGGGTGVGYGYTF; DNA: TGTGCCACGGGTGGGGGTACTGGAGTAGGCTATGGCTACACCTTC
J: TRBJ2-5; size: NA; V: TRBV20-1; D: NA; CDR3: CSARIGGSETQYF; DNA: TGCAGTGCTAGGATCGGGGGCTCGGAGACCCAGTACTTC
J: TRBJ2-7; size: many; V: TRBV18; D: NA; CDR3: CASSPHRESLEQYF; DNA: TGTGCCAGCTCACCCCACAGGGAATCCCTCGAGCAGTACTTC
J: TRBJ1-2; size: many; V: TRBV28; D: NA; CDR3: CASRQKGSGAYGYTF; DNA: TGTGCCAGCAGGCAAAAGGGGTCAGGGGCCTATGGCTACACCTTC
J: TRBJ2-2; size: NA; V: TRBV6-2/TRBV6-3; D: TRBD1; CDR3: CATTDRENTGELFF; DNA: TGTGCCACCACTGACAGGGAGAACACCGGGGAGCTGTTTTTT
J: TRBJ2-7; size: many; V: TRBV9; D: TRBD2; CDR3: CASSIGLAGDHHEQYF; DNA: TGTGCCAGCAGCATCGGACTAGCGGGAGACCACCACGAGCAGTACTTC
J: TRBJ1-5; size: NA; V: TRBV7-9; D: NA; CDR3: CASSPDRANQPQHF; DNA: TGTGCCAGCAGCCCCGACAGAGCCAATCAGCCCCAGCATTTT
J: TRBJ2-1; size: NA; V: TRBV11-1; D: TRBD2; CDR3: CASSLMSSGSYNEQFF; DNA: TGTGCCAGCAGCTTAATGTCTAGCGGGAGTTACAACGAGCAGTTCTTC
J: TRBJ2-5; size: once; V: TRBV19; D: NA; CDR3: CASSDPGFKETQYF; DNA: TGTGCCAGTAGCGATCCGGGATTCAAAGAGACCCAGTACTTC
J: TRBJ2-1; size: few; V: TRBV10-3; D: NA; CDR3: CAISESSSYNEQFF; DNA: TGTGCCATCAGTGAGTCGAGTAGCTACAATGAGCAGTTCTTC
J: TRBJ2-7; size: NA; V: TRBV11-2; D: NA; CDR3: CASSPRLTSYEQYF; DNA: TGTGCCAGCAGCCCGCGACTAACCTCCTACGAGCAGTACTTC
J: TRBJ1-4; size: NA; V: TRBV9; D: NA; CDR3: CASSPPGEKLFF; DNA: TGTGCCAGCAGCCCTCCAGGGGAAAAACTGTTTTTT
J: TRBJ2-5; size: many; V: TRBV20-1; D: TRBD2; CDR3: CSASPGTREETQYF; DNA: TGCAGTGCATCCCCCGGGACTAGGGAAGAGACCCAGTACTTC
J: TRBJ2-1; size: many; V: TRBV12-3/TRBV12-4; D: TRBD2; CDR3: CASSPHYPLAGGPWNEQFF; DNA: TGTGCCAGCAGCCCTCATTACCCCCTAGCGGGAGGGCCGTGGAATGAGCAGTTCTTC
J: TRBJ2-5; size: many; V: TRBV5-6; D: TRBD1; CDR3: CASSAQGVGETQYF; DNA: TGTGCCAGCAGCGCTCAGGGGGTCGGGGAGACCCAGTACTTC
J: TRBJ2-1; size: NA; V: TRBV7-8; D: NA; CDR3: CASSLESFTEQFF; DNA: TGTGCCAGCAGCTTAGAGAGTTTCACTGAGCAGTTCTTC
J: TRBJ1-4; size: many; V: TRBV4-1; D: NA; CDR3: CASSQDRSNEKLFF; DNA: TGCGCCAGCAGCCAAGACAGGTCTAATGAAAAACTGTTTTTT
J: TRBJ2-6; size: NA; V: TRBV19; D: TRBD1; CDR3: CASRSPGQIISGGNVLTF; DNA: TGTGCCAGTAGATCTCCGGGACAGATAATCTCTGGGGGCAACGTCCTGACTTTC
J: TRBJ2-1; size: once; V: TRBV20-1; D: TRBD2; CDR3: CSARDLAGVGEQFF; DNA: TGCAGTGCTAGAGACCTAGCGGGGGTAGGTGAGCAGTTCTTC
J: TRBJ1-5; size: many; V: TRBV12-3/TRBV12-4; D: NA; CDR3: CASSTLGDLGQPQHF; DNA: TGTGCCAGCAGTACCCTGGGGGATTTGGGGCAGCCCCAGCATTTT
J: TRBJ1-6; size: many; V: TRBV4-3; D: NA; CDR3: CASSQETGNSPLHF; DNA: TGCGCCAGCAGCCAAGAAACAGGGAATTCACCCCTCCACTTT
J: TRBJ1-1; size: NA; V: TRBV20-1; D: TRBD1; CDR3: CSALDREIRNTEAFF; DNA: TGCAGTGCTCTAGACAGGGAGATTAGGAACACTGAAGCTTTCTTT
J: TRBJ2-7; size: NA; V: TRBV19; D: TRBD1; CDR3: CATSLGQTYEQYF; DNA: TGTGCCACCTCACTGGGACAGACGTACGAGCAGTACTTC
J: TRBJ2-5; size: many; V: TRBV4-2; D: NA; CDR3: CASSQSGGPEETQYF; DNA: TGTGCCAGCAGCCAATCCGGGGGGCCGGAGGAGACCCAGTACTTC
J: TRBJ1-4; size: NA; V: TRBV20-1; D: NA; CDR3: CSAKKADSEKLFF; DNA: TGCAGTGCTAAGAAGGCGGATTCAGAAAAACTGTTTTTT
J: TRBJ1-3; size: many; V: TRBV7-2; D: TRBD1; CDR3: CASSLGQGPSSGNTIYF; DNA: TGTGCCAGCAGCTTAGGACAGGGTCCCAGCTCTGGAAACACCATATATTTT
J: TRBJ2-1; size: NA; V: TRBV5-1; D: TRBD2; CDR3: CASTLAGSSYNEQFF; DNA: TGCGCCAGCACACTAGCGGGTAGCTCCTACAATGAGCAGTTCTTC
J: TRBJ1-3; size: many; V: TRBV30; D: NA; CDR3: CACRPSGNTIYF; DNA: TGTGCCTGCCGGCCCTCTGGAAACACCATATATTTT
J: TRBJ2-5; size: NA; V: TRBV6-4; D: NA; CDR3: CASSDTPFGEETQYF; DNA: TGTGCCAGCAGTGACACGCCCTTTGGGGAAGAGACCCAGTACTTC
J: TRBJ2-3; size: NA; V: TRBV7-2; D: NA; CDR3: CASTPTISTDTQYF; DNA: TGTGCCAGCACCCCAACAATATCCACAGATACGCAGTATTTT
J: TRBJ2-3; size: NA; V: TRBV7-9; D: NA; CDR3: CASSLATFTDTQYF; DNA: TGTGCCAGCAGCTTAGCCACTTTCACAGATACGCAGTATTTT
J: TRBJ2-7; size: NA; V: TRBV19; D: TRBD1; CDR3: CASSNRGTGSFYEQYF; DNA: TGTGCCAGTAGTAACAGGGGGACAGGGTCTTTCTACGAGCAGTACTTC
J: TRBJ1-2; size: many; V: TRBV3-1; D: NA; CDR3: CASSRRQGSGYTF; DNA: TGTGCCAGCAGCCGACGCCAGGGGAGTGGCTACACCTTC
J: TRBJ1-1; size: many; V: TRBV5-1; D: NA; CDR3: CASSLGDRFAEAFF; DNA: TGCGCCAGCAGCTTGGGAGACAGGTTCGCTGAAGCTTTCTTT